A single sample is the source of the 12 T cell receptor beta chains below, sequenced in a study of CD8 T cells in Susac syndrome. Reverse transcription used roughly 0.5 to 1 ug RNA and random hexamers. Via MiXCR, TCRdb re-called the immunoSEQ multiplex PCR reads, giving one row per CDR3 protein. The sample records some 300,000 distinct CDR3 sequences, about 91% being singletons. The sample taken for sequencing was CD8+ T cells from PBMCs. The receptors were sampled from a human donor with multiple sclerosis.

This rearrangement joins TRBV12-3 or TRBV12-4 to TRBJ2-3; the D gene is possibly TRBD2 (7 bases). This CDR3 has 16 residues. V lost 7 bases, J lost 2 bases, and 19 bases lay in between. CDR3 region: CASTPERGDYTDTQYF. For the CDR3, the DNA is TGTGCCAGCACCCCCGAGAGGGGGGACTACACAGATACGCAGTATTTT.

The J gene is TRBJ2-3, the V gene TRBV6-1; D remains unclear. Germline V lookup: CDR1 MNHNS, CDR2 SASEGT. The CDR3 has 14 residues. Trimming took off 6 bases at V and 4 bases at J, with 14 bases between the two ends. The CDR3 DNA sequence: TGTGCCAGCAGGCCTCACGGTGATTCAGATACGCAGTATTTT. It is translated as CASRPHGDSDTQYF.

The chain has TRBV15 and TRBJ2-1; D is uncertain. With 2 bases removed from V and 6 bases from J, the gap between germline ends came to 29 bases. This CDR3 is 20 amino acids long. Germline assignment: CDR1 LNHNV and CDR2 YYDKDF (reference sequence). The CDR3 region has the DNA TGTGCCACCAGCAGACCGGACCTTCTACCGGTGCGTTCTTTTGTCAATGAGCAGTTCTTC. Translation: CATSRPDLLPVRSFVNEQFF. Filled out from reference TRBV15 and TRBJ2-1, the complete variable domain reads DAMVIQNPRYQVTQFGKPVTLSCSQTLNHNVMYWYQQKSSQAPKLLFHYYDKDFNNEADTPDNFQSRRPNTSFCFLDIRSPGLGDTAMYLCATSRPDLLPVRSFVNEQFFGPGTRLTVL.

For the CDR3, the DNA is TGTGCCAGCAACCCGACAGGGACCACTGAAGCTTTCTTT. Its translation: CASNPTGTTEAFF. This chain connects TRBV27 to TRBJ1-1; TRBD1 matches 7 bases. This CDR3 contains 13 residues. Per the germline V gene, CDR1 is MNHEY and CDR2 is SMNVEV (reference sequence). V dropped 7 bases and J dropped 4; count of bases not matched to a gene: 6.

V usage is TRBV15 and J usage is TRBJ2-7; D call uncertain. The CDR3 has 13 amino acids. CDR1 and CDR2 (germline): LNHNV, YYDKDF (reference sequence). Trimming stripped 0 bases from V and 7 bases from J, with 10 bases between. CDR3 region: CATSRDGLPEQYF. As DNA, the CDR3 is TGTGCCACCAGCAGAGATGGGCTCCCTGAGCAGTACTTC.

The DNA of the CDR3 is TGTGCCAGCAGCTTAGTGGGCTACGACAATGAGCAGTTCTTC. Protein sequence: CASSLVGYDNEQFF. The rearrangement uses TRBV7-9 and TRBJ2-1, with D unresolved. Germline CDR1 is SEHNR and CDR2 is FQNEAQ (reference sequence). This CDR3 has 14 amino acids. The germline V and J ends were trimmed by 1 base and 5 bases, with 9 bases remaining between them.

V is TRBV20-1 and J is TRBJ1-2; unclear D gene. The CDR3 runs 15 residues. Trimming pared 3 bases from V and 3 bases from J, leaving 17 bases between. CDR1 is DFQATT, CDR2 SNEGSKA, per germline (reference sequence). The CDR3: CSARAPVGNYYGYTF. CDR3 sequence (DNA): TGCAGTGCTAGGGCGCCAGTGGGGAACTACTATGGCTACACCTTC.

The chain is built from TRBV7-9 and TRBJ1-4, with 7 positions matching TRBD1. Germline lookup yields CDR1 SEHNR and CDR2 FQNEAQ (reference sequence). The CDR3 covers 14 residues. V shed 5 bases, J shed 2 bases, and the junction held 2 bases outside the gene matches. This CDR3 is CASSPDRTNEKLFF. As DNA, the CDR3 is TGTGCCAGCAGCCCGGACAGGACTAATGAAAAACTGTTTTTT.

The chain has TRBV6-5 and TRBJ2-3; maybe TRBD2 (5 bases). V dropped 0 bases and J dropped 4 bases, with 8 bases sitting between them. CDR3 length equals 14 residues. Germline CDR1 and CDR2: MNHEY and SVGAGI. Here the CDR3 reads CASSYSEGADTQYF. The CDR3 nucleotides are TGTGCCAGCAGTTACTCAGAGGGAGCAGATACGCAGTATTTT.

The genes are TRBV29-1 and TRBJ1-2, with D tentatively TRBD1 (6 bases). Germline V gives CDR1 SQVTM, CDR2 ANQGSEA. With 7 bases removed from V and 0 bases from J, the gap between germline ends came to 15 bases. The length of the CDR3 is 14 residues. CDR3 bases: TGCAGCGACCAGGACAGCTATCCTAACTATGGCTACACCTTC. This gives the protein CSDQDSYPNYGYTF.

The rearrangement joins TRBV2 to TRBJ1-2; weak D call: TRBD1 (6 bases). This CDR3 spans 14 amino acids. CDR1 SNHLY and CDR2 FYNNEI come from the germline V gene. V was trimmed by 3 bases and J by 2 bases, leaving 10 bases between them. The CDR3 coding sequence is TGTGCCAGCAGTGACTACAGGGAAAACTATGGCTACACCTTC. Its translation: CASSDYRENYGYTF.

The V gene is TRBV5-5, the J gene TRBJ2-1, with 13 bases that match TRBD2. The CDR3 consists of 17 residues. The V gene's germline CDR1 is SGHKS and CDR2 YYEKEE (reference sequence). J lost 4 bases, V lost 0 bases, and 4 bases had no gene match. The CDR3 sequence: CASSLETSGGLYNEQFF. CDR3 nucleotides: TGTGCCAGCAGCTTGGAGACTAGCGGGGGGTTATACAATGAGCAGTTCTTC.